The rows below give T cell receptor beta chains drawn from one sample of a study of shared clonotypes between healthy human individuals. Only in-frame clones appear in the TCRdb table, and some are missing; sequencing was by immunoSEQ multiplex PCR. The sample carries about 1.1 million clones, approximately 80% recorded once. The sequencing input was memory CD4+ T cells from PBMCs. The receptors here all came from a man between 18 and 29 years old in good health. Some clones in this sample may be carry-over from other donors' samples. Each CDR3 is given with its conserved first and last residue. The order of the fields is clone size, V gene, J gene, D gene, CDR3 protein, CDR3 DNA. A D gene is named only where the DNA matches it firmly. Only part of the rows carry a size: once, few, many, or a class if the clone is expanded.

size: once
V: TRBV4-3
J: TRBJ1-2
D: -
CDR3: CASSQDVLAVGGYGYTF
DNA: TGCGCCAGCAGCCAAGATGTGTTGGCAGTGGGGGGCTATGGCTACACCTTC

size: -
V: TRBV7-9
J: TRBJ2-3
D: -
CDR3: CASTIGASTDTQYF
DNA: TGTGCCAGCACAATAGGGGCTAGCACAGATACGCAGTATTTT

size: few
V: TRBV6-6
J: TRBJ1-2
D: -
CDR3: CASSYSGQGYGYTF
DNA: TGTGCCAGCAGTTACTCGGGACAAGGCTATGGCTACACCTTC

size: -
V: TRBV5-1
J: TRBJ2-7
D: TRBD1
CDR3: CASSLPGTGAPSEQYF
DNA: TGCGCCAGCAGCTTGCCCGGGACAGGGGCACCGAGCGAGCAGTACTTC

size: many
V: TRBV5-1
J: TRBJ1-5
D: -
CDR3: CASSLPIAGDGNQPQHF
DNA: TGCGCCAGCAGCTTGCCAATCGCAGGGGATGGCAATCAGCCCCAGCATTTT

size: -
V: TRBV7-2
J: TRBJ2-2
D: -
CDR3: CASSLDFSDAPAQGGELFF
DNA: TGTGCCAGCAGCTTAGACTTCTCCGACGCCCCAGCCCAGGGCGGGGAGCTGTTTTTT

size: -
V: TRBV10-3
J: TRBJ1-6
D: TRBD1
CDR3: CAIRGTGLNSPLHF
DNA: TGTGCCATCAGGGGGACAGGTCTTAATTCACCCCTCCACTTT

size: -
V: TRBV11-2
J: TRBJ2-3
D: TRBD1
CDR3: CASSLGRTGEGDTQYF
DNA: TGTGCCAGCAGCTTAGGTCGGACAGGGGAAGGAGATACGCAGTATTTT

size: many
V: TRBV28
J: TRBJ2-4
D: TRBD2
CDR3: CASFSGRGRGNIQYF
DNA: TGTGCCAGCTTTAGCGGGAGGGGGAGGGGAAACATTCAGTACTTC

size: -
V: TRBV20-1
J: TRBJ1-5
D: -
CDR3: CSARVGKPQHF
DNA: TGCAGTGCTAGAGTTGGTAAGCCCCAGCATTTT

size: -
V: TRBV10-3
J: TRBJ2-1
D: -
CDR3: CAISESNEQFF
DNA: TGTGCCATCAGCGAGAGTAATGAGCAGTTCTTC

size: -
V: TRBV4-3
J: TRBJ1-3
D: TRBD1
CDR3: CASSQETGSSGNTIYF
DNA: TGCGCCAGCAGCCAAGAGACAGGGAGCTCTGGAAACACCATATATTTT

size: -
V: TRBV9
J: TRBJ2-1
D: TRBD2
CDR3: CASSEERGGYNEQFF
DNA: TGTGCCAGCTCCGAAGAGCGGGGGGGCTACAATGAGCAGTTCTTC

size: -
V: TRBV7-9
J: TRBJ2-7
D: -
CDR3: CASSTDSTTYEQYF
DNA: TGTGCCAGCAGCACGGACAGCACCACCTACGAGCAGTACTTC

size: -
V: TRBV5-1
J: TRBJ1-2
D: -
CDR3: CASSGGVGYTF
DNA: TGCGCCAGCAGCGGGGGCGTGGGCTACACCTTC

size: -
V: TRBV11-1
J: TRBJ2-7
D: -
CDR3: CASSFPGQSYEQYF
DNA: TGTGCCAGCAGCTTCCCCGGACAGTCCTACGAGCAGTACTTC

size: once
V: TRBV7-6
J: TRBJ2-2
D: -
CDR3: CASSVQGGLNTGELFF
DNA: TGTGCCAGCAGCGTACAGGGAGGGTTGAACACCGGGGAGCTGTTTTTT

size: -
V: TRBV7-3
J: TRBJ1-1
D: -
CDR3: CASSLTGPDTEAFF
DNA: TGTGCCAGCAGCTTAACGGGTCCTGACACTGAAGCTTTCTTT

size: many
V: TRBV2
J: TRBJ2-7
D: -
CDR3: CASSEYGAGFSYEQYF
DNA: TGTGCCAGCAGTGAATATGGGGCAGGTTTCTCCTACGAGCAGTACTTC

size: few
V: TRBV5-5
J: TRBJ1-1
D: TRBD1
CDR3: CASSLTGQGGEAFF
DNA: TGTGCCAGCAGCCTGACGGGACAGGGCGGGGAAGCTTTCTTT

size: once
V: TRBV6-6
J: TRBJ1-1
D: -
CDR3: CASSPETVNTEAFF
DNA: TGTGCCAGCAGTCCTGAGACGGTCAACACTGAAGCTTTCTTT

size: -
V: TRBV11-1
J: TRBJ2-1
D: -
CDR3: CASTLDDSKQFF
DNA: TGTGCCAGCACCCTTGACGACTCTAAGCAGTTCTTC

size: -
V: TRBV18
J: TRBJ1-4
D: -
CDR3: CASSKGDLGEKLFF
DNA: TGTGCCAGCTCAAAAGGGGACTTGGGTGAAAAACTGTTTTTT

size: -
V: TRBV14
J: TRBJ1-1
D: -
CDR3: CASSQDGGHFTEAFF
DNA: TGTGCCAGCAGCCAAGATGGAGGGCACTTCACTGAAGCTTTCTTT

size: -
V: TRBV6-7
J: TRBJ1-1
D: -
CDR3: CASSYGGTENTEAFF
DNA: TGTGCCAGCAGTTACGGCGGGACGGAGAACACTGAAGCTTTCTTT

size: -
V: TRBV9
J: TRBJ2-3
D: -
CDR3: CASSPGNGLGTDTQYF
DNA: TGTGCCAGCAGTCCCGGGAATGGGTTGGGCACAGATACGCAGTATTTT

size: -
V: TRBV19
J: TRBJ2-2
D: -
CDR3: CASSRKTNTGELFF
DNA: TGTGCCAGTAGTAGGAAAACGAACACCGGGGAGCTGTTTTTT

size: -
V: TRBV9
J: TRBJ2-5
D: -
CDR3: CASSVGAGMTQETQYF
DNA: TGTGCCAGCAGCGTAGGTGCAGGTATGACCCAAGAGACCCAGTACTTC

size: -
V: TRBV4-3
J: TRBJ1-2
D: -
CDR3: CASSQGLRGNGYTF
DNA: TGCGCCAGCAGCCAAGGTCTCCGCGGCAATGGCTACACCTTC

size: -
V: TRBV27
J: TRBJ2-7
D: -
CDR3: CASSLQGTYEQYF
DNA: TGTGCCAGCAGTTTACAGGGCACCTACGAGCAGTACTTC

size: -
V: TRBV7-9
J: TRBJ2-4
D: TRBD2
CDR3: CASSLAASGRGGIQYF
DNA: TGTGCCAGCAGCTTAGCGGCTAGCGGGAGAGGGGGCATTCAGTACTTC

size: -
V: TRBV30
J: TRBJ2-2
D: -
CDR3: CAWSVNLLRELFF
DNA: TGTGCCTGGAGTGTTAACCTCTTACGGGAGCTGTTTTTT

size: -
V: TRBV9
J: TRBJ2-2
D: -
CDR3: CASRPLENTGELFF
DNA: TGTGCCAGCCGACCCTTAGAGAACACCGGGGAGCTGTTTTTT

size: -
V: TRBV19
J: TRBJ1-2
D: -
CDR3: CASSLQPLSLHGYTF
DNA: TGTGCCAGTAGCCTACAGCCTTTGTCCCTACATGGCTACACCTTC

size: once
V: TRBV28
J: TRBJ2-1
D: TRBD2
CDR3: CASSKAGFNEQFF
DNA: TGTGCCAGCAGTAAAGCGGGGTTCAATGAGCAGTTCTTC

size: -
V: TRBV6-5
J: TRBJ1-1
D: -
CDR3: CASSYPGTGEAFF
DNA: TGTGCCAGCAGTTACCCCGGGACCGGTGAAGCTTTCTTT

size: -
V: TRBV6-1
J: TRBJ1-5
D: -
CDR3: CASWDRGEGPQHF
DNA: TGTGCCAGCTGGGACCGAGGCGAGGGTCCCCAGCATTTT

size: once
V: TRBV30
J: TRBJ2-5
D: -
CDR3: CAWTSGHQETQYF
DNA: TGTGCCTGGACCTCGGGACATCAAGAGACCCAGTACTTC

size: -
V: TRBV7-3
J: TRBJ2-3
D: -
CDR3: CASSPGTSTDTQYF
DNA: TGTGCCAGCAGCCCAGGGACTAGCACAGATACGCAGTATTTT

size: -
V: TRBV27
J: TRBJ1-3
D: TRBD1
CDR3: CASSKARGGGNTIYF
DNA: TGTGCCAGCAGTAAGGCTAGAGGGGGCGGAAACACCATATATTTT

size: few
V: TRBV14
J: TRBJ1-4
D: -
CDR3: CASSQWATGGPNEKLFF
DNA: TGTGCCAGCAGCCAATGGGCTACAGGAGGACCTAATGAAAAACTGTTTTTT

size: few
V: TRBV29-1
J: TRBJ1-1
D: -
CDR3: CSVALQLEDTEAFF
DNA: TGCAGCGTTGCCTTACAGCTGGAGGACACTGAAGCTTTCTTT

size: -
V: TRBV27
J: TRBJ2-5
D: TRBD2
CDR3: CASSISGSWVETQYF
DNA: TGTGCCAGCAGTATTAGCGGGAGTTGGGTAGAGACCCAGTACTTC

size: -
V: TRBV11-2
J: TRBJ2-4
D: TRBD2
CDR3: CASRHWGGKLAKNIQYF
DNA: TGTGCCAGCAGGCATTGGGGGGGTAAACTAGCCAAAAACATTCAGTACTTC

size: once
V: TRBV11-2
J: TRBJ2-1
D: -
CDR3: CASSLTGDEQFF
DNA: TGTGCCAGCAGTCTTACAGGCGATGAGCAGTTCTTC

size: -
V: TRBV7-6
J: TRBJ2-5
D: TRBD2
CDR3: CASSPTSAPGKTQYF
DNA: TGTGCCAGCAGTCCAACTAGCGCCCCGGGAAAGACCCAGTACTTC

size: -
V: TRBV28
J: TRBJ2-6
D: -
CDR3: CASSKTGSGANVLTF
DNA: TGTGCCAGCAGTAAGACAGGCTCTGGGGCCAACGTCCTGACTTTC

size: -
V: TRBV6-5
J: TRBJ2-5
D: -
CDR3: CASSGTVGWETQYF
DNA: TGTGCCAGCAGTGGAACCGTCGGGTGGGAGACCCAGTACTTC

size: few
V: TRBV7-3
J: TRBJ2-2
D: -
CDR3: CASGGGNTGELFF
DNA: TGTGCCAGCGGAGGGGGTAACACCGGGGAGCTGTTTTTT

size: -
V: TRBV10-3
J: TRBJ2-1
D: TRBD2
CDR3: CAIRASGMGEQFF
DNA: TGTGCCATCCGGGCTAGCGGGATGGGTGAGCAGTTCTTC

size: -
V: TRBV5-6
J: TRBJ2-2
D: -
CDR3: CASSAFGTPNTGELFF
DNA: TGTGCCAGCAGCGCCTTCGGGACACCGAACACCGGGGAGCTGTTTTTT